The text below deals with one T cell receptor (beta chain). Germline loops: CDR1 MNHNS, CDR2 SASEGT. This CDR3 has 15 residues. Trimming shortened V by 3 bases and J by 1 base, and 10 bases separated the two germline ends. This entry comes from a study of blood T cell repertoires in COVID-19. The wider study: Italy, Spain and the United States were the sources of the convalescent and acute COVID-19 samples. PBMCs, B-cell-depleted T cells, or T cells were the source of the cDNA or gDNA that made up the material.

Original processing notes: Using reference gene primer amplification, nucleated cell counts were estimated. TCRdb's copy holds only in-frame clones and misses some; the assay was immunoSEQ multiplex PCR. V and J calls and clone size come straight from that table; D and trimming were deduced from the DNA. The table includes around 380,000 clones, roughly four fifths detected once. The source is a human donor with acute or convalescent COVID-19. The donor label of this sample is uncertain. The sample comprised peripheral blood. The chain employs TRBV6-1 and TRBJ2-4; a weak D match, TRBD2 (5 bases). CDR3 DNA: TGTGCCAGCAGTGAGGCAGTAGCGGCCAAAAACATTCAGTACTTC. Protein sequence: CASSEAVAAKNIQYF.